Below are 13 T cell receptor beta chains sequenced from a single sample in a study of cytomegalovirus exposure and HLA in healthy donors. 60 Vbeta and 13 Jbeta primers were used in PCR. Profiling relied on immunoSEQ multiplex PCR, and the TCRdb table lists in-frame clones only, not all of them. Of about 130,000 clones in the sample, roughly four fifths are singletons; the top ten hold 11%. Sequencing input: PBMCs. Receptor source: a male donor in good health and CMV-seropositive.

This clone was observed a few times. The chain couples TRBV19 to TRBJ2-3; the D gene is possibly TRBD2 (6 bases). In germline, CDR1 is LNHDA, CDR2 SQIVND (reference sequence). The CDR3 extends over 15 amino acids. With 5 bases removed from V and 2 bases from J, the gap between germline ends came to 14 bases. The CDR3 spells CASSGFAGLTDTQYF. The CDR3 DNA follows: TGTGCCAGTAGTGGGTTCGCGGGACTCACAGATACGCAGTATTTT. The whole variable domain, filled in from reference TRBV19 and TRBJ2-3, reads DGGITQSPKYLFRKEGQNVTLSCEQNLNHDAMYWYRQDPGQGLRLIYYSQIVNDFQKGDIAEGYSVSREKKESFPLTVTSAQKNPTAFYLCASSGFAGLTDTQYFGPGTRLTVL.

The chain has TRBV5-5 and TRBJ2-5; D might be TRBD1 (5 bases). The V and J ends lost 4 bases and 5 bases respectively, with 15 bases between them. Germline V CDR1 and CDR2: SGHKS, YYEKEE (reference sequence). This CDR3 contains 14 residues. The CDR3 here is CASSLGLGVETQYF. The CDR3 nucleotides are TGTGCCAGCAGCCTTGGGTTAGGGGTGGAGACCCAGTACTTC.

CDR3 loop: CASSSTPSYEQYF. DNA of the CDR3: TGTGCCAGCAGCTCTACGCCTTCCTACGAGCAGTACTTC. The chain is built from TRBV7-2 and TRBJ2-7; D unresolved. Trimming removed 4 bases at V and 1 base at J, with 8 bases between. CDR3 length: 13 residues. Germline CDR1 reads SGHTA; CDR2 reads FQGNSA.

In this sample, this clone turned up once. The chain has TRBV10-3 and TRBJ1-3, with TRBD1 matching 7 bases. With 4 bases clipped from V and 4 bases from J, the junction kept 7 bases outside the gene matches. CDR1 and CDR2 from the germline V gene are ENHRY and SYGVKD. There are 15 residues in the CDR3. CDR3 loop: CAISADRLTGNTIYF. The CDR3 nucleotides are TGTGCCATCAGTGCGGACAGGTTAACGGGAAACACCATATATTTT.

The V and J genes are TRBV5-1 and TRBJ2-3; 10 bases are shared with TRBD1. The CDR3 runs to 15 residues. The germline CDR1 and CDR2 sequences are SGHRS and YFSETQ. The V and J ends lost 7 bases and 2 bases, in that order; junction bases with no gene match: 7. The CDR3 nucleotides are TGCGCCAGCGGGTCAGGGACAGGGGCCACAGATACGCAGTATTTT. Its protein product is CASGSGTGATDTQYF.

The rearrangement links TRBV4-3 to TRBJ2-5; D unclear. The germline V gene encodes CDR1 LGHNA and CDR2 YSLEER. Deletions cut 6 bases from V and 2 bases from J, with 10 bases between. The CDR3 covers 13 residues. The CDR3 bases are TGCGCCAGCAGTCGAGATATACAAGAGACCCAGTACTTC. Translated: CASSRDIQETQYF.

The J gene is TRBJ2-1, the V gene TRBV18; 9 bases map to TRBD2. The CDR3 runs to 16 residues. CDR1 and CDR2 (germline): KGHSH, LQKENI. V shed 2 bases, J shed 7 bases, and the junction held 9 bases outside the gene matches. The CDR3 is CASSPMFGTSLNEQFF. The CDR3 nucleotides are TGTGCCAGCTCACCAATGTTCGGGACTAGCTTGAATGAGCAGTTCTTC.

The rearrangement links TRBV5-1 to TRBJ2-7; 9 positions match TRBD1. Unmatched junction bases numbered 6, after V lost 0 bases and J lost 2 bases. This CDR3 spans 16 amino acids. In germline, CDR1 is SGHRS, CDR2 YFSETQ. The CDR3, as DNA: TGCGCCAGCAGCTTGGGGGGGACAGGGCCCGCCTACGAGCAGTACTTC. Amino acids: CASSLGGTGPAYEQYF. The full variable domain, with the rest looked up from reference TRBV5-1 and TRBJ2-7, is KAGVTQTPRYLIKTRGQQVTLSCSPISGHRSVSWYQQTPGQGLQFLFEYFSETQRNKGNFPGRFSGRQFSNSRSEMNVSTLELGDSALYLCASSLGGTGPAYEQYFGPGTRLTVT.

The chain combines TRBV7-3 with TRBJ2-5, with 9 bases matching TRBD1. The length of the CDR3 is 14 residues. Germline V gene data show CDR1 as SGHTA and CDR2 as FQGTGA. With 5 bases clipped from V and 2 bases from J, the junction kept 3 bases outside the gene matches. DNA of the CDR3: TGTGCCAGCAGCCCCGGGACAGGGCAAGAGACCCAGTACTTC. Translating gives CASSPGTGQETQYF.

The rearrangement links TRBV9 to TRBJ2-5, with 7 bases that match TRBD2. Per the germline V gene, CDR1 is SGDLS and CDR2 is YYNGEE. V was pared by 5 bases and J by 5 bases, with 3 bases of the junction left unmatched. CDR3 size: 12 residues. In DNA, the CDR3 is TGTGCCAGCAGTGGCGGGAGTGAGACCCAGTACTTC. Protein sequence: CASSGGSETQYF.

This chain joins TRBV7-3 and TRBJ2-1, with 10 bases matching TRBD2. Germline trimming cut 5 bases from V and 8 bases from J; bases unmatched to any gene: 9. The CDR3 covers 15 residues. CDR1 and CDR2 from the germline V gene are SGHTA and FQGTGA. The CDR3, as DNA: TGTGCCAGCAGCCCTACGCCTAGCGGGAGCGATGAGCAGTTCTTC. This translates into CASSPTPSGSDEQFF. Variable domain in full (rest from reference TRBV7-3 and TRBJ2-1): GAGVSQTPSNKVTEKGKYVELRCDPISGHTALYWYRQSLGQGPEFLIYFQGTGAADDSGLPNDRFFAVRPEGSVSTLKIQRTERGDSAVYLCASSPTPSGSDEQFFGPGTRLTVL.

The chain couples TRBV11-2 to TRBJ1-4, with no clear D. CDR3 length: 11 residues. V shed 6 bases and J shed 7 bases, with 6 bases lying between them. Per germline, CDR1 SGHAT and CDR2 FQNNGV. The CDR3 DNA is TGTGCCAGCAGGAACTCTGAAAAACTGTTTTTT. Translated: CASRNSEKLFF.

Only one count was recorded for this clone. V gene TRBV28 combines with J gene TRBJ1-1; TRBD1 matches 7 bases. Trimming took 3 bases from V and 1 from J; bases not matched to a gene: 8. The V gene's germline CDR1 is MDHEN and CDR2 SYDVKM. The CDR3 sequence is 16 residues long. Here the CDR3 reads CASSFIPGQKNTEAFF. In DNA, the CDR3 is TGTGCCAGCAGTTTTATCCCGGGACAGAAGAACACTGAAGCTTTCTTT. Combining the CDR3 with reference TRBV28 and TRBJ1-1 gives the whole variable domain DVKVTQSSRYLVKRTGEKVFLECVQDMDHENMFWYRQDPGLGLRLIYFSYDVKMKEKGDIPEGYSVSREKKERFSLILESASTNQTSMYLCASSFIPGQKNTEAFFGQGTRLTVV.